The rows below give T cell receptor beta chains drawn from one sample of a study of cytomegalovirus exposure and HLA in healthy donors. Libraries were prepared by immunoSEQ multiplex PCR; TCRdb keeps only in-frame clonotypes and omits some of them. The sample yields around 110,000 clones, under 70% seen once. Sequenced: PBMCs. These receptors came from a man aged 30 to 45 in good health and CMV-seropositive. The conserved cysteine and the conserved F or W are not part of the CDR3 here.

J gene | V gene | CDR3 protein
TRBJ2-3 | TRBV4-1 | ASSPTSAYTDTQY
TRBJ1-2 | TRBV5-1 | ASSLASGEAYGYT
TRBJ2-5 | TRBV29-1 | SVEDRLAGGGGQETQY
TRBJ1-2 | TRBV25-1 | ASSDRFNRGAGYGYT
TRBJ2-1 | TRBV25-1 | ASRPRVSSYNEQF
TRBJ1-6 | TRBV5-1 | ASSLDPFDTRNSPLH
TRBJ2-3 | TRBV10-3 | AISESITGLLFTDTQY
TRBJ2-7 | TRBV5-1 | ASSLPRQGSSYEQY
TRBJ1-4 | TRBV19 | ATQRRGSDEKLF
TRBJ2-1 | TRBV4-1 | ASSQDLKTSGRVGSASHEQF
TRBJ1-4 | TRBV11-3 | ASSIRTGRNEKLF
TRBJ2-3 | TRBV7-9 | ASRRFTSTDTQY
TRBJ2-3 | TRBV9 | ASSVEGLAGDTQY
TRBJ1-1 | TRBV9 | ASSVAGTGWLDTEAF
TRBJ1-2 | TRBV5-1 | ASSLADPGYGYT